This TCR beta chain was profiled in a study of blood T cell repertoires in COVID-19. The CDR3 runs 11 residues. The germline V and J ends were trimmed by 7 bases and 4 bases, with 7 bases remaining between them. CDR1 is SNHLY, CDR2 FYNNEI, per germline. Using immunoSEQ multiplex PCR, the repertoire was profiled, and TCRdb retains in-frame clones only, with some absent. The table has fewer than 130,000 clones, just over 75% seen once; the top ten hold more than 3.5%. The material sequenced was peripheral blood. The rearrangement joins TRBV2 to TRBJ1-1; D uncertain. The receptor comes from a woman aged 80 or over with acute or convalescent COVID-19. The CDR3 DNA sequence: TGTGCCAGCAAGATGAGCACTGAAGCTTTCTTT. Translating it yields CASKMSTEAFF.